This T cell receptor (beta chain) comes out of a study of T cells in women clearing cervical HPV infection. Study results and limitations: A classifier using richness and V gene abundances reached an AUC of around 0.78.

Produced via immunoSEQ multiplex PCR; TCRdb's table is partial and in-frame only. This sample's table reports more than 20,000 clones. Comment on this clone: Its antigen is currently unknown. The sequenced fragment ends 3 residues before the CDR3 boundary, so the rest is inferred from the germline J gene.

V was cut by 6 bases and J by 5 bases, with 14 bases left in between. Germline values: CDR1 SGHRS, CDR2 YFSETQ. The CDR3 loop spans 13 amino acids. The chain carries TRBV5-1 and TRBJ2-5; D not resolved. The receptor was derived from a woman between 18 and 70 years old with a cervical HPV16 infection that either progressed to CIN3+ or cleared (not recorded which). Sequencing used blood buffy coat. The CDR3 sequence is CASNPGYVETQYF. The CDR3 DNA, read in part, is TGCGCCAGCAATCCAGGATATGTGGAGACC.